The 31 T cell receptor beta chains below come from one sample, sequenced in a study of cytomegalovirus exposure and HLA in healthy donors. Researchers ran the PCR with 60 Vbeta and 13 Jbeta primers. Sequencing was performed with immunoSEQ multiplex PCR; in TCRdb, only in-frame clones are kept and a portion is missing. This table holds approximately 220,000 clones, over 80% found once. Sequences were obtained from PBMCs. The receptors were sampled from a boy between 2 and 10 years old in good health and CMV-seronegative.

This clone was detected only a few times. The gene calls are TRBV18 and TRBJ1-1, with D perhaps TRBD1 (6 bases). With 4 bases removed from V and 4 bases from J, the gap between germline ends came to 13 bases. Germline CDR1 reads KGHSH; CDR2 reads LQKENI. The CDR3 sequence is 14 residues long. CDR3 nucleotide sequence: TGTGCCAGCTCACTAACGGACAGCTTCACTGAAGCTTTCTTT. This sequence encodes CASSLTDSFTEAFF.

This chain links TRBV13 with TRBJ1-1; a possible D gene is TRBD1 (6 bases). Looked up from germline, CDR1 is PRHDT and CDR2 is FYEKMQ (reference sequence). CDR3 length: 13 residues. Deletions cut 6 bases from V and 3 bases from J, with 11 bases between. The CDR3, as DNA: TGTGCCAGCAGGGCCCAGGGGTACACTGAAGCTTTCTTT. It is translated as CASRAQGYTEAFF.

The chain combines TRBV19 with TRBJ2-7, with 8 bases lining up with TRBD2. This CDR3 has 15 residues. Germline CDR1 reads LNHDA; CDR2 reads SQIVND (reference sequence). The ends lost 4 bases at V and 0 bases at J; junction bases unmatched: 5. CDR3 nucleotides: TGTGCCAGTAGTAAAAGCGGGAGCAACTCCTACGAGCAGTACTTC. Protein product: CASSKSGSNSYEQYF.

The chain carries TRBV6-1 and TRBJ1-3, with D perhaps matching TRBD1 (6 bases). The CDR3 has 15 amino acids. Trimming took 1 base from V and 4 from J, leaving 11 bases between them. Germline CDR1 MNHNS, CDR2 SASEGT. The CDR3 protein is CASSEVEGEGNTIYF. CDR3 bases: TGTGCCAGCAGTGAAGTTGAGGGGGAAGGAAACACCATATATTTT.

The J gene is TRBJ1-2, the V gene TRBV4-1; weak D call: TRBD1 (6 bases). From germline, CDR1 is MGHRA and CDR2 YSYEKL. Trimming took off 5 bases at V and 1 base at J, with 11 bases between the two ends. CDR3 length: 14 amino acids. The CDR3 DNA follows: TGCGCCAGCAGCTCAGAACAGGGTAACTATGGCTACACCTTC. It specifies CASSSEQGNYGYTF.

The chain links TRBV2 to TRBJ2-7, with a weak D call TRBD2 (6 bases). The CDR3 loop spans 17 amino acids. Germline CDR1 SNHLY, CDR2 FYNNEI. Trimming pared 6 bases from V and 3 bases from J, leaving 24 bases between. DNA for the CDR3: TGTGCCAGCAGCGTACCTAGATCCGGGAGAATCGGCTACGAGCAGTACTTC. This codes for CASSVPRSGRIGYEQYF. The whole variable domain, filled in from reference TRBV2 and TRBJ2-7, reads EPEVTQTPSHQVTQMGQEVILRCVPISNHLYFYWYRQILGQKVEFLVSFYNNEISEKSEIFDDQFSVERPDGSNFTLKIRSTKLEDSAMYFCASSVPRSGRIGYEQYFGPGTRLTVT.

The chain uses TRBV7-9 and TRBJ2-1; D ambiguous. The V end was cut by 6 bases, the J end by 10 bases, with 25 bases between. The CDR3 sequence is 16 residues long. The germline V gene encodes CDR1 SEHNR and CDR2 FQNEAQ (reference sequence). DNA of the CDR3: TGTGCCAGCAGTTCAAGCGTATCTAACTACAATGTCGAGCAGTTCTTC. Amino acid sequence: CASSSSVSNYNVEQFF.

The V call is TRBV4-1, the J call TRBJ1-1, with D unclear. This CDR3 is built from 13 residues. Germline lookup yields CDR1 MGHRA and CDR2 YSYEKL. V was trimmed by 2 bases and J by 4 bases, leaving 8 bases between them. DNA for the CDR3: TGCGCCAGCAGCCAATCAGGAGGCACTGAAGCTTTCTTT. It translates to CASSQSGGTEAFF.

This chain links TRBV2 with TRBJ2-3, with D possibly being TRBD1 (5 bases). V lost 7 bases, J lost 0 bases, and 17 bases lay in between. Per germline, CDR1 SNHLY and CDR2 FYNNEI. The CDR3 is 16 residues long. CDR3: CASMETATTSTDTQYF. The DNA of the CDR3 is TGTGCCAGCATGGAGACAGCAACGACTAGCACAGATACGCAGTATTTT.

A word on this clone: At one end the junction does not follow the germline gene, possibly because of a read error. The chain combines TRBV7-6 with TRBJ2-1, with D unclear. CDR1 is SGHVS, CDR2 FNYEAQ, per germline. The CDR3 length is 12 residues. CDR3 DNA: TGTGCCAGCAGCTTAGACTACCATGAGCAGTTCTTC. Amino acid sequence: CASSLDYHEQFF. Full variable domain (rest looked up from reference TRBV7-6 and TRBJ2-1): GAGVSQSPRYKVTKRGQDVALRCDPISGHVSLYWYRQALGQGPEFLTYFNYEAQQDKSGLPNDRFSAERPEGSISTLTIQRTEQRDSAMYRCASSLDYHEQFFGPGTRLTVL.

The chain links TRBV18 to TRBJ2-5; 7 bases fit TRBD2. The germline V gene has CDR1 KGHSH and CDR2 LQKENI. Trimming took 0 bases from V and 2 from J; bases not matched to a gene: 6. This CDR3 spans 16 amino acids. In nucleotides, the CDR3 is TGTGCCAGCTCACCACCTTTGCGGGAGTATCAAGAGACCCAGTACTTC. Translation gives CASSPPLREYQETQYF.

The chain couples TRBV21-1 to TRBJ1-2; the table gives TRBD1 as D, unverified against the DNA. TRBV21-1 constitutes a pseudogene. This CDR3 comprises 16 residues. CDR3 sequence: CASSKGSRDRRRGYTF. In DNA form, the CDR3 reads TGTGCCAGCAGCAAAGGTTCAAGGGACAGGCGAAGAGGCTACACCTTC.

This chain joins TRBV27 and TRBJ2-5; 8 bases agree with TRBD1. V gave up 5 bases and J gave up 1 base; unmatched junction bases: 3. CDR3 size: 14 residues. Germline V gene data show CDR1 as MNHEY and CDR2 as SMNVEV (reference sequence). The CDR3 region is CASSLGQGQETQYF. The CDR3 coding sequence is TGTGCCAGCAGTCTCGGACAGGGCCAAGAGACCCAGTACTTC.

This rearrangement joins TRBV29-1 to TRBJ1-2; D is undetermined. The ends were cut back, 0 bases at V and 1 base at J, with 9 bases in the middle. The CDR3 extends over 14 amino acids. In germline, CDR1 is SQVTM, CDR2 ANQGSEA. CDR3 in amino acids: CSVEDPRLNYGYTF. The CDR3 coding sequence is TGCAGCGTTGAAGATCCAAGACTTAACTATGGCTACACCTTC.

The chain has TRBV28 and TRBJ1-2, with 12 positions matching TRBD1. The junction had 9 bases not matched to a gene; V was cut back by 10 bases and J by 3 bases. CDR1 is MDHEN, CDR2 SYDVKM, per germline. The CDR3 extends over 15 amino acids. DNA for the CDR3: TGTGCCATTGCCTCCGGGACAGGGGGCGACTATGGCTACACCTTC. Translated: CAIASGTGGDYGYTF.

Only a few counts were recorded for this clone. The gene calls are TRBV6-5 and TRBJ2-7; 9 positions agree with TRBD2. J lost 0 bases, V lost 0 bases, and 3 bases had no gene match. The germline V gene encodes CDR1 MNHEY and CDR2 SVGAGI. The CDR3 loop spans 16 amino acids. CDR3 amino acids: CASSYSASGVSYEQYF. The CDR3 DNA sequence: TGTGCCAGCAGTTACTCGGCTAGCGGGGTCTCCTACGAGCAGTACTTC.

J is TRBJ2-2 and V is TRBV4-2, with D perhaps matching TRBD1 (6 bases). Trimming took 1 base from V and 6 from J, leaving 15 bases between them. CDR3 length equals 16 residues. Germline CDR1 is LGHNA and CDR2 is YNFKEQ. The CDR3 here is CASSQVTGQRSGELFF. In nucleotides, the CDR3 is TGTGCCAGCAGCCAAGTAACAGGGCAGCGGTCCGGGGAGCTGTTTTTT.

This clone came up a few times. The rearrangement uses TRBV6-5 and TRBJ1-1; 7 bases agree with TRBD1. Germline V gives CDR1 MNHEY, CDR2 SVGAGI. CDR3 size: 14 residues. The ends lost 0 bases at V and 3 bases at J; junction bases unmatched: 1. The CDR3 loop is CASSYSDRDTEAFF. The CDR3 coding sequence is TGTGCCAGCAGTTACTCCGACAGGGACACTGAAGCTTTCTTT.

The chain couples TRBV6-6 to TRBJ2-7; 7 bases align to TRBD1. Germline V lookup: CDR1 MNHNY, CDR2 SVGAGI (reference sequence). V was clipped by 0 bases and J by 5 bases; unmatched bases: 4. The CDR3 is 14 residues long. DNA of the CDR3: TGTGCCAGCAGTTACTCAAGACAGGGACACGAGCAGTACTTC. Translated, it gives CASSYSRQGHEQYF.

The chain couples TRBV19 to TRBJ1-1; no firm D call. The CDR3 loop spans 13 amino acids. V was pared by 6 bases and J by 0 bases, with 8 bases between. The germline V gene has CDR1 LNHDA and CDR2 SQIVND (reference sequence). The CDR3 protein is CASRKEVNTEAFF. DNA of the CDR3: TGTGCCAGTAGGAAGGAGGTGAACACTGAAGCTTTCTTT.

This rearrangement joins TRBV2 to TRBJ2-1; 7 nucleotides line up with TRBD2. After removal of 6 bases from V and 4 bases from J, the junction contained 6 bases not matched to a gene. In germline, CDR1 is SNHLY, CDR2 FYNNEI. The CDR3 contains 14 residues. CDR3 DNA: TGTGCCAGCAGGGAGGCTAGCGGTTACAATGAGCAGTTCTTC. Protein sequence: CASREASGYNEQFF.

The chain combines TRBV7-9 with TRBJ2-1; 12 bases agree with TRBD2. Germline CDR1 is SEHNR and CDR2 is FQNEAQ (reference sequence). This CDR3 has 16 residues. Germline trimming cut 5 bases from V and 4 bases from J; bases unmatched to any gene: 6. CDR3 loop: CASSKSGLAGYNEQFF. CDR3 bases: TGTGCCAGCAGCAAAAGTGGACTAGCGGGGTACAATGAGCAGTTCTTC.

This chain links TRBV5-6 with TRBJ2-4; 8 positions match TRBD1. The junction had 5 bases not matched to a gene; V was cut back by 0 bases and J by 6 bases. Germline CDR1 and CDR2: SGHDT and YYEEEE. CDR3 length: 15 residues. The CDR3 is CASSLGTGRINIQYF. The CDR3 DNA reads TGTGCCAGCAGCTTGGGGACAGGGAGGATAAACATTCAGTACTTC.

The chain combines TRBV4-1 with TRBJ2-2; 12 bases map to TRBD2. CDR1 is MGHRA and CDR2 is YSYEKL in the germline V gene. This CDR3 has 16 residues. V was pared by 2 bases and J by 6 bases, with 4 bases of the junction left unmatched. CDR3 sequence (DNA): TGCGCCAGCAGCCAACGGCTAGCGGGAGGGCCCGGGGAGCTGTTTTTT. Protein sequence: CASSQRLAGGPGELFF.

In this sample, this clone turned up a few times. This rearrangement joins TRBV4-2 to TRBJ2-1; TRBD2 aligns across 9 bases. CDR1 is LGHNA, CDR2 YNFKEQ, per germline. V lost 1 base, J lost 7 bases, and 5 bases stayed unmatched. This CDR3 is 15 amino acids long. The chain's CDR3 is CASSQGSSGVNEQFF. CDR3 DNA sequence: TGTGCCAGCAGCCAAGGGTCTAGCGGGGTGAATGAGCAGTTCTTC.

The chain recombines TRBV6-1 with TRBJ2-3; 9 bases fit TRBD2. Germline lookup yields CDR1 MNHNS and CDR2 SASEGT. The V and J ends lost 4 bases and 4 bases, in that order; junction bases with no gene match: 6. The CDR3 spans 15 residues. Written as DNA, the CDR3 is TGTGCCAGCAGTGTGAATAGCGGGGGAGCAGATACGCAGTATTTT. It is translated as CASSVNSGGADTQYF.

The chain has TRBV7-9 and TRBJ1-1; D is unclear. The CDR3 has 14 amino acids. Trimming cost V 1 base and J 0 bases, with 6 bases left between them. From germline, CDR1 is SEHNR and CDR2 FQNEAQ (reference sequence). In nucleotides, the CDR3 is TGTGCCAGCAGCTTAGTGTCAGTGAACACTGAAGCTTTCTTT. Translating gives CASSLVSVNTEAFF.

The V and J genes are TRBV19 and TRBJ2-1; D gene ambiguous. Germline values: CDR1 LNHDA, CDR2 SQIVND (reference sequence). The CDR3 covers 13 residues. V lost 3 bases to trimming and J lost 3 bases, with 6 bases between them. CDR3 DNA sequence: TGTGCCAGTAGTATGGAGTACTACAATGAGCAGTTCTTC. It is translated as CASSMEYYNEQFF.

The CDR3 DNA sequence: TGTGCCATCAGAGGACAGGGGGCCTACGAAGCTTTCTTT. Protein product: CAIRGQGAYEAFF. The rearrangement joins TRBV10-3 to TRBJ1-1; TRBD1 aligns across 11 bases. The CDR3 extends over 13 amino acids. V shed 6 bases and J 8 bases; nucleotides not matched to a gene: 5. Germline-derived CDR1 and CDR2 are ENHRY and SYGVKD.

The V call is TRBV6-8, the J call TRBJ2-5; 15 nucleotides line up with TRBD2. V shed 6 bases and J 5 bases; nucleotides not matched to a gene: 13. There are 18 residues in the CDR3. CDR1 is MNHGY and CDR2 is SAAAGT in the germline V gene. CDR3 sequence: CASRGQGLAGGPGETQYF. The CDR3, as DNA: TGTGCCAGCAGAGGGCAGGGACTAGCGGGGGGACCGGGGGAGACCCAGTACTTC.

Remarks on this clone: At one end the junction does not follow the germline gene, possibly because of a read error. The DNA of the CDR3 is TGCGCCAGCAGCTTGGGCGGCAGTTATGGCTACCCCTTC. This gives the protein CASSLGGSYGYPF. The V call is TRBV5-1, the J call TRBJ1-2; D gene unclear. CDR1 is SGHRS, CDR2 YFSETQ, per germline. The CDR3 runs to 13 residues.